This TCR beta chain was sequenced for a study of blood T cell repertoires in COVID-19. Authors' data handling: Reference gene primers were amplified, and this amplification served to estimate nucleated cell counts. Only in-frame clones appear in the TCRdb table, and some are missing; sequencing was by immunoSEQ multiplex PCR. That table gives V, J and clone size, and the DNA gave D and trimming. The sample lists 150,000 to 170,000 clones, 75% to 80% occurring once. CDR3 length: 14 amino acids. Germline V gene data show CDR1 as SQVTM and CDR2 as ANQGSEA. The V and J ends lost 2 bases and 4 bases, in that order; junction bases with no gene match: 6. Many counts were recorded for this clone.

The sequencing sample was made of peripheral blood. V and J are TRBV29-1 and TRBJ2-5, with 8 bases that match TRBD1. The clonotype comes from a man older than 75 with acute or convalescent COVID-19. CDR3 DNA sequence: TGCAGCGTTGAAAGGGACAGGTCCAGAGAGACCCAGTACTTC. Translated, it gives CSVERDRSRETQYF.